This T cell receptor (beta chain) was recovered during a study of OX40 agonist ivuxolimab in advanced cancers. About the full investigation: The costimulatory receptor OX40 (CD134) was targeted by ivuxolimab, a fully human IgG2 agonistic monoclonal antibody. The purpose of peripheral TCRbeta sequencing was to test whether ivuxolimab changed TCR sequence diversity and led to clonal T-cell expansion. Of the approximately 54 patients in dose escalation, 19 had hepatocellular carcinoma, about 15 had melanoma, 9 had renal cell carcinoma and 9 had head and neck cancer. The paper reports the monotherapy dose-escalation portion (N of about 56 patients) of the phase I ivuxolimab trial. Patients were allowed to have had prior anti-PD-1, anti-PD-L1 or anti-CTLA-4 therapy, and approximately 40% of the dose-escalation patients had previously received checkpoint inhibitors. Partial responses occurred in three dose-escalation patients: two with cutaneous melanoma and one with hepatocellular carcinoma. In the dose-escalation cohort, more than 75% of patients were male, and the mean age was approximately 64 years, with a range of 23 to 79. Intravenous ivuxolimab was administered to patients every 2 weeks at six dose levels: 0.01, 0.1, 0.3, 1.5, 3 and 10 mg/kg.

The CDR3 has 13 amino acids, counting the end cysteine and phenylalanine. Only CDR3 DNA is held: 39 bases, read in frame from base 1. V is shortened by 4 bases, J by 3 bases, and the region joining them spans 9 bases. The germline V gene supplies CDR1 SNHLY and CDR2 FYNNEI. Patients with autoimmune disease history or receiving systemic immunosuppression were excluded from the trial. Peripheral blood for TCR sequencing was drawn from every dose cohort at baseline, at cycle 4 day 1 and at cycle 7 day 1. The samples were taken from a phase I, first-in-human, multicenter, open-label dose-escalation trial of ivuxolimab. Adults with locally advanced or metastatic head and neck squamous cell, hepatocellular, melanoma or renal cell carcinoma were enrolled in the trial. Before TCR sequencing, CD4+ T cells and CD8+ T cells from peripheral blood were sorted into separate populations. In regard to this clone: This receptor's antigen is unknown. No much larger clone is present one base from it, and per-base qualities are unavailable.

Summary of the overall study and its limitations: Low levels of normalized T-cell clonal expansion were also seen in some patients who did not respond. After ivuxolimab, more expanded clones were found on average in CD8+ T cells than in CD4+ T cells. The antigen specificity of the peripheral T cells that underwent clonal expansion was not determined. Clonal expansion of both CD4+ and CD8+ blood T cells was observed from baseline to week 6 at doses 0.1 to 3.0 mg/kg. In the 0.1-3.0 mg/kg groups, partial responders were among the patients with the lowest normalized peripheral clonal expansion, particularly in CD8+ T cells.

Genomic DNA was isolated from the sorted cells so that the TCRbeta CDR3 region could be sequenced. TCRbeta CDR3 regions were sequenced using the immunoSEQ Assay. TCRdb's version of the immuneACCESS table is confined to in-frame rearrangements and falls short of the full clone set. An unresolved V gene accounts for under half of the shortfall where checked; the remainder is of unknown origin. In this sample the table shows more than 20,000 clones, 70% to 85% of which occur a single time. The ten largest clonotypes hold about 35% of the sample. The chain employs TRBV2 and TRBJ1-1; TRBD1 is a weak D gene call, 6 bases matching. Sequencing was performed on CD4+ or CD8+ T cells sorted from blood, taken in a trial of the OX40 agonist ivuxolimab. The source is an adult with an advanced solid tumor such as melanoma, head and neck, liver or kidney cancer. At the DNA level, the sequence is TGTGCCAGCAGTGTGGACAGAGACACTGAAGCTTTCTTT. This gives the protein CASSVDRDTEAFF.